This T cell receptor beta chain emerged from a study of blood T cells in healthy people across ages. Points from the study as a whole: Long-lived donors had more naive CD4+ cells and higher diversity than aged donors.

Details on this clonotype: Its target is not known.

Peripheral blood was drawn, ten milliliters per donor. A second PCR of 7 to 11 cycles used a sample-barcoded 5' primer and a J-beta primer mix. Each cDNA molecule was tagged by a template-switch adaptor with 12 random nucleotides. Every sample gave at least 2.5 million paired-end reads containing CDR3. TCRdb processed the 5' RACE reads anew with MiXCR; each CDR3 protein has one entry. Among some 900,000 distinct CDR3 sequences listed, more than 25% were seen once. This CDR3 is 16 amino acids long. Germline V CDR1 and CDR2: LGHNA, YNFKEQ. Sequencing was performed on blood. The clonotype was recovered from a woman aged 80 or over in good health. The gene calls are TRBV4-2 and TRBJ2-4; TRBD2 matches 7 bases. Matching the DNA end better, TRBJ2-7 makes the J call doubtful. CDR3 sequence reads: CASSQDHPTSVHEQYF. As DNA, the CDR3 is TGTGCCAGCAGCCAAGATCACCCTACTAGCGTCCACGAGCAGTACTTC.